Reported below is one T cell receptor beta chain. The target antigen is unknown. It was with 60 Vbeta and 13 Jbeta primers that the PCR ran. Generated by immunoSEQ multiplex PCR, the TCRdb table keeps only in-frame clones and is missing some. The sample has 160,000 or so clones, around three quarters seen once. Germline assignment: CDR1 SGHAT and CDR2 FQNNGV. This CDR3 region has 12 residues. Trimming took 3 bases from V and 7 from J, leaving 9 bases between them. This sample stems from a study of cytomegalovirus exposure and HLA in healthy donors. General observations from the study: Rates of TCR association differed by HLA locus in a later analysis, with DRB1 highest and HLA-C lowest. TRBV6-2, TRBV6-3 and some other V segments were excluded as indistinguishable. Per published reports, the classifier diagnosed cytomegalovirus status with high specificity and sensitivity. It was confirmed in vitro that a few of the CMV-associated chains were specific for CMV antigens.

The chain employs TRBV11-2 and TRBJ2-5; weak D call: TRBD2 (5 bases). The sequence was collected from a man aged 50-59 years in good health and CMV-seropositive. The sequencing sample was made of PBMCs. The CDR3 coding sequence is TGTGCCAGCAGCTTCGGCGCGGGGACCCAGTACTTC. Amino acid sequence: CASSFGAGTQYF.